Given below is one T cell receptor (beta chain) in context. This CDR3 spans 16 amino acids. V lost 6 bases and J lost 0, with 15 bases in between. Per germline, CDR1 SNHLY and CDR2 FYNNEI. This record belongs to a study of T cell responses to AZD1222 COVID-19 vaccine. Generated by immunoSEQ multiplex PCR, the TCRdb table keeps only in-frame clones and is missing some. Here the sample spans some 110,000 clones, about 86% being singletons. The chain joins TRBV2 to TRBJ1-5; possibly TRBD1 for D (6 bases). The receptor comes from an adult in good health. The material sequenced was peripheral blood, taken on day 0 of AZD1222 vaccination. In nucleotides, the CDR3 is TGTGCCAGCAGGGGGGCAGCTATGTATAGCAATCAGCCCCAGCATTTT. Protein sequence: CASRGAAMYSNQPQHF.